The 5 T cell receptor beta chains below all came from one sample that was sequenced in a study of T cell responses to AZD1222 COVID-19 vaccine. Produced via immunoSEQ multiplex PCR; TCRdb's table is partial and in-frame only. The repertoire holds about 86,000 clones, roughly 87% seen once, with over 2% in the top ten. The sequencing used peripheral blood, collected on day 0 of AZD1222 vaccination. The receptors were gathered from an adult in good health.

The chain combines TRBV5-1 with TRBJ1-1; D may be TRBD1 (6 bases). The CDR3 runs to 13 residues. Germline V gives CDR1 SGHRS, CDR2 YFSETQ. The V end was cut by 2 bases, the J end by 5 bases, with 10 bases between. CDR3 loop: CASSFTRGTEAFF. The CDR3 DNA follows: TGCGCCAGCAGCTTTACCAGGGGAACTGAAGCTTTCTTT.

This sequence joins TRBV9 and TRBJ2-3, with D unresolved. The CDR3 loop spans 14 amino acids. Trimming took 3 bases from V and 6 from J, leaving 14 bases between them. Germline V gene sequence: CDR1 SGDLS, CDR2 YYNGEE. The CDR3 protein is CASSAPSPTDTQYF. The CDR3 DNA is TGTGCCAGCAGCGCCCCGTCCCCAACGGATACGCAGTATTTT.

The chain uses TRBV27 and TRBJ2-1; possible D gene TRBD2, 6 bases. This CDR3 region has 15 residues. Per germline, CDR1 MNHEY and CDR2 SMNVEV (reference sequence). V was shortened by 6 bases and J by 3 bases, with 15 bases between the two germline ends. CDR3 amino acids: CASRPGLLIYNEQFF. The CDR3 coding sequence is TGTGCCAGCAGGCCGGGACTCCTGATCTACAATGAGCAGTTCTTC.

The rearrangement links TRBV21-1 to TRBJ2-7; the table calls TRBD1, which could not be checked here. TRBV21-1 is given as a pseudogene. CDR3 length: 14 amino acids. The CDR3 region has the DNA TGTGCCCGCCTGCCAGGGACACATCACTACGAGCAGTACTTC. Translating it yields CARLPGTHHYEQYF.

In this sample, this clone turned up a few times. The chain employs TRBV19 and TRBJ1-2; 8 bases match TRBD1. The CDR3 totals 15 residues. After removal of 5 bases from V and 0 bases from J, the junction contained 5 bases not matched to a gene. Germline V lookup: CDR1 LNHDA, CDR2 SQIVND (reference sequence). CDR3 in DNA: TGTGCCAGTAGTCCAGGACAGGGCTCTAACTATGGCTACACCTTC. Residues: CASSPGQGSNYGYTF. Filled out from reference TRBV19 and TRBJ1-2, the complete variable domain reads DGGITQSPKYLFRKEGQNVTLSCEQNLNHDAMYWYRQDPGQGLRLIYYSQIVNDFQKGDIAEGYSVSREKKESFPLTVTSAQKNPTAFYLCASSPGQGSNYGYTFGSGTRLTVV.